Listed below are T cell receptor beta chains from one sample, sequenced in a study of blood T cell repertoires in COVID-19. TCRdb's copy holds only in-frame clones and misses some; the assay was immunoSEQ multiplex PCR. The table shows about 240,000 clones, with around 82% occurring only once. Sample: PBMCs or T cells enriched from blood (not recorded which). The source of these receptors is a woman in her 40s who had been exposed to COVID-19. CDR3s include the opening cysteine and the closing phenylalanine or tryptophan.

V gene	J gene	CDR3 protein
TRBV11-2	TRBJ1-1	CASSGYRDRGAFGTEAFF
TRBV2	TRBJ2-1	CASSGDRYNEQFF
TRBV5-1	TRBJ1-3	CASSLGTGGNHAIYF
TRBV7-2	TRBJ2-2	CASSLAGQWGRGAGELFF
TRBV5-1	TRBJ1-3	CASSFQGAGNTIYF
TRBV29-1	TRBJ2-7	CSVSTGESYEQYF
TRBV3-1/TRBV3-2	TRBJ2-1	CASSLGQGVPAEQFF
TRBV7-2	TRBJ2-7	CASRYGQGHSSYEQYF
TRBV11-3	TRBJ2-3	CASSSGGSGTDTQYF
TRBV18	TRBJ1-5	CASSPDRGDQPQHF
TRBV28	TRBJ1-5	CASRKQGASGHSNQPQHF
TRBV11-2	TRBJ1-1	CASRANPGQGSNTEAFF
TRBV7-6	TRBJ1-1	CASSLMTLRGTEAFF
TRBV27	TRBJ2-1	CASSEEVTGWNNEQFF
TRBV12-3/TRBV12-4	TRBJ2-3	CASSWGITDTQYF
TRBV5-4	TRBJ1-5	CASSMAGGSQPQHF
TRBV6-6	TRBJ1-2	CASISDNTNYGYTF
TRBV19	TRBJ1-2	CASSIPGQANYGYTF
TRBV5-6	TRBJ1-3	CASCSGFGNTIYF
TRBV24-1	TRBJ1-2	CATSNTGGALDGYTF
TRBV14	TRBJ2-5	CASSRGGGALETQYF
TRBV6-5	TRBJ1-1	CASSALSIGAKAFF
TRBV6-5	TRBJ2-2	CASSYSRQGSGELFF
TRBV19	TRBJ2-3	CASSIDRGDRGRPDTQYF
TRBV5-1	TRBJ1-4	CASSYTGATTNEKLFF
TRBV5-5	TRBJ1-6	CASSLVGSRERDSPLHF
TRBV19	TRBJ1-1	CASSFDRFEAFF
TRBV4-2	TRBJ2-5	CASSQFFGTGEAETQYF
TRBV15	TRBJ2-3	CATSRGSVGSRTDTQYF
TRBV7-9	TRBJ1-5	CASTLEVGDSNQPQHF
TRBV4-3	TRBJ1-2	CASSQVVVGGNYGYTF
TRBV6-1	TRBJ1-2	CASSDGAQVLRGYTF
TRBV19	TRBJ2-1	CASRRTGDGYNEQFF
TRBV5-6	TRBJ2-1	CASSSVEGRRFWQFF
TRBV7-9	TRBJ2-3	CASSLDSSGGLYF
TRBV7-3	TRBJ2-6	CASSGGSPAPGANVLTF
TRBV9	TRBJ1-1	CASSAQGGGTEAFF
TRBV7-2	TRBJ1-2	CASSPQTGGSGYTF
TRBV5-5	TRBJ1-5	CASSFRQQGTPRGNQPQHF